The rows below give T cell receptor beta chains drawn from one sample of a study of cytomegalovirus exposure and HLA in healthy donors. Data came from immunoSEQ multiplex PCR; TCRdb stores just in-frame clones and leaves some out. This table has 140,000 or so clones, approximately 92% appearing once. The specimen was PBMCs. The receptors here all came from a woman aged 18-30 years in good health and CMV-seropositive. The CDR3 runs from the conserved cysteine through the conserved F or W. Each record gives: V gene, J gene, clone size, D gene, CDR3 length, CDR3 DNA, CDR3 protein. The D gene is left open where the match is weak. For some rows the clone size is stated as once, few or many, or as a class when expanded; others skip it.

V gene: TRBV27
J gene: TRBJ1-1
clone size: .
D gene: TRBD1
CDR3 length: 13
CDR3 DNA: TGTGCCAGTAACAGGGGCATGAACACTGAAGCTTTCTTT
CDR3 protein: CASNRGMNTEAFF

V gene: TRBV28
J gene: TRBJ1-1
clone size: .
D gene: .
CDR3 length: 16
CDR3 DNA: TGTGCCAGCAGTTCCCCCTCCCGGACATCGAACACTGAAGCTTTCTTT
CDR3 protein: CASSSPSRTSNTEAFF

V gene: TRBV30
J gene: TRBJ2-7
clone size: .
D gene: .
CDR3 length: 13
CDR3 DNA: TGTGCCTGGAGTAGAATGGGGCTGTACGAGCAGTACTTC
CDR3 protein: CAWSRMGLYEQYF

V gene: TRBV5-6
J gene: TRBJ1-3
clone size: .
D gene: .
CDR3 length: 14
CDR3 DNA: TGTGCCAGCAGCTTGGCGGGGTCTGGAAACACCATATATTTT
CDR3 protein: CASSLAGSGNTIYF

V gene: TRBV9
J gene: TRBJ1-2
clone size: .
D gene: .
CDR3 length: 13
CDR3 DNA: TGTGCCAGCAAATCGGACAGTTTATATGGCTACACCTTC
CDR3 protein: CASKSDSLYGYTF

V gene: TRBV27
J gene: TRBJ2-2
clone size: .
D gene: .
CDR3 length: 16
CDR3 DNA: TGTGCCAGCAGTTTTATGTTCAGGGGTCGGACCGGGGAGCTGTTTTTT
CDR3 protein: CASSFMFRGRTGELFF

V gene: TRBV2
J gene: TRBJ1-2
clone size: .
D gene: .
CDR3 length: 15
CDR3 DNA: TGTGCCAGCAGTGAAGTACAAGGGGGGGCTTATGGCTACACCTTC
CDR3 protein: CASSEVQGGAYGYTF

V gene: TRBV5-6
J gene: TRBJ2-7
clone size: .
D gene: .
CDR3 length: 16
CDR3 DNA: TGTGCCAGCAGCTTGGAAACAGGTCACGAAACCTACGAGCAGTACTTC
CDR3 protein: CASSLETGHETYEQYF

V gene: TRBV7-9
J gene: TRBJ1-5
clone size: .
D gene: .
CDR3 length: 15
CDR3 DNA: TGTGCCAGCAGCTTAGCGACGGGTAGCAATCAGCCCCAGCATTTT
CDR3 protein: CASSLATGSNQPQHF

V gene: TRBV6-5
J gene: TRBJ2-1
clone size: few
D gene: .
CDR3 length: 15
CDR3 DNA: TGTGCCAGCAGTGCCCCCGGGACACTCTACAATGAGCAGTTCTTC
CDR3 protein: CASSAPGTLYNEQFF

V gene: TRBV7-6
J gene: TRBJ2-3
clone size: .
D gene: TRBD2
CDR3 length: 16
CDR3 DNA: TGTGCCAGCAGCTTAGCGCGGGGGGGTGGCACAGATACGCAGTATTTT
CDR3 protein: CASSLARGGGTDTQYF

V gene: TRBV7-2
J gene: TRBJ2-7
clone size: .
D gene: TRBD1
CDR3 length: 14
CDR3 DNA: TGTGCCAGCAGCAGTTGGGAAACAGGGGGGGAGCAGTACTTC
CDR3 protein: CASSSWETGGEQYF

V gene: TRBV29-1
J gene: TRBJ1-5
clone size: .
D gene: .
CDR3 length: 12
CDR3 DNA: TGCAGCGTTCGAGCAGGGAATCAGCCCCAGCATTTT
CDR3 protein: CSVRAGNQPQHF

V gene: TRBV14
J gene: TRBJ2-2
clone size: .
D gene: TRBD1
CDR3 length: 14
CDR3 DNA: TGTGCCAGCCGGGACAGGATAAACACCGGGGAGCTGTTTTTT
CDR3 protein: CASRDRINTGELFF

V gene: TRBV27
J gene: TRBJ2-7
clone size: .
D gene: .
CDR3 length: 15
CDR3 DNA: TGTGCCAGCAGTTTAAAGGCGGGGGCCTCCTACGAGCAGTACTTC
CDR3 protein: CASSLKAGASYEQYF